The 29 T cell receptor beta chains reported below all come from one sample, sequenced in a study of cytomegalovirus exposure and HLA in healthy donors (TCRdb year 2017). Libraries were built with the immunoSEQ multiplex PCR assay. TCRdb obtained this table from immuneACCESS and retained in-frame rearrangements with V and J assigned. These tables miss some clones; where compared with another copy, unresolved V genes account for less than half of the shortfall, and the remainder is unexplained. The sample includes about 130,000 clones, with 75% to 90% observed a single time. The ten largest account for 1.5% to 2.5% of the sample. Material for sequencing was PBMCs. These TCRs come from a woman younger than 30 in good health and CMV-seronegative.

J is TRBJ2-7 and V is TRBV7-9; 15 bases are a match to TRBD2. This CDR3 comprises 19 residues. CDR1 is SEHNR, CDR2 FQNEAQ, per germline (reference sequence). J gave up 2 bases and V 4 bases, and 12 bases lay outside the gene matches. The CDR3 sequence: CASSSIRGLAGGLAYEQYF. CDR3 coding DNA: TGTGCCAGCAGCTCTATCCGCGGACTAGCGGGAGGGCTCGCCTACGAGCAGTACTTC.

This sequence joins TRBV27 and TRBJ2-7, with TRBD2 matching 7 bases. Trimming removed 3 bases from V and 0 bases from J; junction bases left unmatched: 5. The CDR3 runs 15 residues. CDR1 MNHEY and CDR2 SMNVEV come from the germline V gene (reference sequence). CDR3 DNA: TGTGCCAGCAGTTTCCTAGCGGCGGGCTCCTACGAGCAGTACTTC. It specifies CASSFLAAGSYEQYF.

J is TRBJ2-2 and V is TRBV5-6; TRBD1 aligns across 10 bases. The CDR3 runs to 14 residues. The germline gives CDR1 SGHDT, CDR2 YYEEEE. Trimming cost V 5 bases and J 6 bases; bases outside gene matches: 4. CDR3 amino acids: CASRAGTGAGELFF. In DNA form, the CDR3 reads TGTGCCAGCAGAGCCGGGACAGGGGCCGGGGAGCTGTTTTTT.

The rearrangement joins TRBV4-2 to TRBJ2-4; 11 bases are a match to TRBD1. The CDR3 runs 15 residues. The junction had 5 bases not matched to a gene; V was cut back by 3 bases and J by 7 bases. Germline loops: CDR1 LGHNA, CDR2 YNFKEQ. CDR3 bases: TGTGCCAGCAGCCAGGACAGGGGGCAAGTGAACATTCAGTACTTC. Protein sequence: CASSQDRGQVNIQYF.

In regard to this clone: An end of the junction differs from the germline gene, which may be a read error. The chain joins TRBV15 to TRBJ1-2; D is ambiguous. Germline V gene data show CDR1 as LNHNV and CDR2 as YYDKDF (reference sequence). The CDR3 is 11 residues long. Here the CDR3 reads CATSRDSRLAF. The DNA of the CDR3 is TGTGCCACCAGCAGAGATAGTCGATTGGCCTTC.

This clone showed up many times. The V call is TRBV6-5, the J call TRBJ1-1, with D perhaps matching TRBD1 (5 bases). Germline V gene data show CDR1 as MNHEY and CDR2 as SVGAGI. V lost 5 bases and J lost 1, with 8 bases in between. CDR3 length equals 13 residues. This CDR3 reads CASSQGQNTEAFF. Here the CDR3 DNA reads TGTGCCAGCAGTCAGGGTCAGAACACTGAAGCTTTCTTT.

The chain employs TRBV11-3 and TRBJ2-4, with 8 bases fitting TRBD1. Germline CDR1 is SGHNT and CDR2 is YENEEA. The CDR3 contains 16 residues. The V segment lost 2 bases and the J segment 13 bases; nucleotides outside the gene matches: 16. The CDR3 protein is CASSLNSQGARVGQYF. The CDR3 DNA reads as TGTGCCAGCAGCTTAAACTCCCAGGGGGCCCGAGTAGGCCAGTACTTC.

Comment on this clone: The DNA is omitted, as the CDR3 cannot be located on it reliably, and the CDR3 follows TCRdb's listing. The chain employs TRBV7-3 and TRBJ1-1; the table's D call, TRBD1, was not checked against the DNA. The CDR3 sequence runs 13 residues, both termini included. Germline lookup yields CDR1 SGHTA and CDR2 FQGTGA. CDR3 sequence reads: CASSFGTGALLFF.

This clone has a single count. This chain links TRBV7-2 with TRBJ2-1, with TRBD1 matching 7 bases. The germline V gene encodes CDR1 SGHTA and CDR2 FQGNSA. V shed 5 bases and J 3 bases; nucleotides not matched to a gene: 10. The length of the CDR3 is 16 residues. The CDR3, as DNA: TGTGCCAGCAGCGGAAGACAGGGAATTCACTACAATGAGCAGTTCTTC. Amino acid sequence: CASSGRQGIHYNEQFF.

The chain uses TRBV5-6 and TRBJ2-7, with 8 bases fitting TRBD2. Trimming cost V 4 bases and J 2 bases; bases outside gene matches: 5. In germline, CDR1 is SGHDT, CDR2 YYEEEE. The CDR3 has 14 amino acids. This CDR3 is CASSPGTRPYEQYF. The CDR3 nucleotides read TGTGCCAGCAGCCCCGGGACTAGACCCTACGAGCAGTACTTC. The variable domain in full, with the rest retrieved from reference TRBV5-6 and TRBJ2-7, is DAGVTQSPTHLIKTRGQQVTLRCSPKSGHDTVSWYQQALGQGPQFIFQYYEEEERQRGNFPDRFSGHQFPNYSSELNVNALLLGDSALYLCASSPGTRPYEQYFGPGTRLTVT.

The chain combines TRBV2 with TRBJ1-4, with D unresolved. This CDR3 is built from 12 residues. From germline, CDR1 is SNHLY and CDR2 FYNNEI. V was pared by 8 bases and J by 4 bases, with 8 bases between. DNA of the CDR3: TGTGCCAGCCAGTCAAGTAATGAAAAACTGTTTTTT. Translation gives CASQSSNEKLFF.

The chain carries TRBV6-1 and TRBJ1-2, with 7 nucleotides matching TRBD1. The germline gives CDR1 MNHNS, CDR2 SASEGT. This CDR3 contains 13 residues. The ends lost 3 bases at V and 5 bases at J; junction bases unmatched: 3. DNA for the CDR3: TGTGCCAGCAGTGAGACAGGGACTTATGGCTACACCTTC. Its protein is CASSETGTYGYTF.

This chain uses TRBV30 with TRBJ2-5, with 9 nucleotides matching TRBD2. From germline, CDR1 is GTSNPN and CDR2 SVGIG (reference sequence). The CDR3 is 14 amino acids. The J segment lost 3 bases and the V segment lost 1 base, leaving 3 bases of the junction unmatched. The CDR3: CAWSGLAVKETQYF. CDR3 nucleotides: TGTGCCTGGAGTGGACTAGCGGTGAAAGAGACCCAGTACTTC.

The V call is TRBV7-9, the J call TRBJ1-4; TRBD1 is a possible D gene (5 bases). Per the germline V gene, CDR1 is SEHNR and CDR2 is FQNEAQ (reference sequence). The ends were cut back, 2 bases at V and 3 bases at J, with 16 bases in the middle. This CDR3 is built from 17 residues. DNA for the CDR3: TGTGCCAGCAGCTTAAGAATGTCGGGGGTAGCTAATGAAAAACTGTTTTTT. Protein product: CASSLRMSGVANEKLFF.

In this sample, this clone turned up a few times. The chain recombines TRBV2 with TRBJ1-2; 8 nucleotides match TRBD1. CDR3 size: 12 residues. Trimming cost V 8 bases and J 6 bases; bases outside gene matches: 5. Per germline, CDR1 SNHLY and CDR2 FYNNEI. As DNA, the CDR3 is TGTGCCAGCGGACAGGGTAAAGATGGCTACACCTTC. This codes for CASGQGKDGYTF.

The chain recombines TRBV19 with TRBJ2-2; the D is unclear. Germline V gene sequence: CDR1 LNHDA, CDR2 SQIVND (reference sequence). The CDR3 spans 12 residues. V was cut by 1 base and J by 6 bases, with 3 bases left in between. The CDR3 loop reads CASSIVAGELFF. CDR3 coding DNA: TGTGCCAGTAGTATAGTCGCCGGGGAGCTGTTTTTT.

This CDR3 reads CASSPLEYETQYF. The CDR3 coding sequence is TGTGCCAGCTCACCATTAGAGTATGAGACCCAGTACTTC. The chain carries TRBV18 and TRBJ2-5; no reliable D call. V lost 2 bases and J lost 5, with 9 bases in between. This CDR3 region has 13 residues. The V gene's germline CDR1 is KGHSH and CDR2 LQKENI.

The V call is TRBV15, the J call TRBJ2-5, with TRBD1 matching over 10 bases. The CDR3 is made up of 20 amino acids. From germline, CDR1 is LNHNV and CDR2 YYDKDF (reference sequence). Trimming cost V 0 bases and J 1 base; bases outside gene matches: 14. CDR3 loop: CATSRDKGTGTGAIQETQYF. In nucleotides, the CDR3 is TGTGCCACCAGCAGAGATAAGGGGACCGGGACAGGGGCCATCCAAGAGACCCAGTACTTC.

The chain has TRBV1 and TRBJ2-2; the D segment call TRBD2 is taken from the table without a DNA check. TRBV1 is a pseudogene. The CDR3 extends over 16 amino acids. For the CDR3, the DNA is TGCACCAGCAGCCAAGGGGGGGATGATAGCACCGGGGAGCTGTTTTTT. Its protein product is CTSSQGGDDSTGELFF.

This chain links TRBV5-4 with TRBJ2-5, with D possibly matching TRBD1 (6 bases). V was trimmed by 4 bases and J by 4 bases, leaving 17 bases between them. Germline CDR1 and CDR2: SGHNT and YYREEE (reference sequence). The length of the CDR3 is 15 residues. The CDR3: CASSEVGQGLETQYF. In nucleotides, the CDR3 is TGTGCCAGCAGCGAGGTCGGGCAGGGGTTAGAGACCCAGTACTTC.

CDR3 sequence: CASSVETGTAANEKLFF. Here the CDR3 DNA reads TGTGCCAGCAGCGTAGAAACAGGGACGGCAGCTAATGAAAAACTGTTTTTT. The V and J genes are TRBV9 and TRBJ1-4; maybe TRBD1 (6 bases). V was trimmed by 0 bases and J by 3 bases, leaving 15 bases between them. CDR3 length: 17 amino acids. Germline V gives CDR1 SGDLS, CDR2 YYNGEE.

The count of this clone is one. The chain is built from TRBV10-3 and TRBJ1-4, with D possibly matching TRBD1 (6 bases). The CDR3 contains 13 residues. Trimming cost V 5 bases and J 8 bases, with 12 bases left between them. Germline V CDR1 and CDR2: ENHRY, SYGVKD. The DNA for the CDR3 is TGTGCCATCAGTAGGACAGATGGCGAAAAACTGTTTTTT. Amino acid sequence: CAISRTDGEKLFF.

This chain connects TRBV7-9 to TRBJ1-2, with D possibly being TRBD1 (6 bases). Germline assignment: CDR1 SEHNR and CDR2 FQNEAQ (reference sequence). V shed 6 bases and J shed 7 bases, with 21 bases lying between them. CDR3 length: 15 amino acids. The CDR3 spells CASRDPGRGAVGYTF. As DNA, the CDR3 is TGTGCCAGCAGGGACCCGGGCCGGGGGGCGGTTGGCTACACCTTC.

The rearrangement links TRBV11-2 to TRBJ1-1; tentatively, D is TRBD1 (6 bases). CDR3 size: 11 residues. Germline values: CDR1 SGHAT, CDR2 FQNNGV. Trimming removed 1 base from V and 10 bases from J, with 7 bases in between. The CDR3 coding sequence is TGTGCCAGCAGCTTAGGAGGGGGAGCTTTCTTT. Its translation: CASSLGGGAFF.

In this sample, this clone turned up once. The chain is built from TRBV28 and TRBJ1-1; the D gene is possibly TRBD1 (5 bases). The CDR3 loop spans 12 amino acids. Germline CDR1 reads MDHEN; CDR2 reads SYDVKM. V dropped 10 bases and J dropped 4 bases, with 13 bases sitting between them. CDR3 residues: CATKGPGTEAFF. CDR3 sequence (DNA): TGTGCCACAAAGGGGCCCGGCACTGAAGCTTTCTTT.

In DNA form, the CDR3 reads TGTGCCAGCAGCTTGGGCGGGAGGCAAGATAAGTTCTTC. It is translated as CASSLGGRQDKFF. The V and J genes are TRBV5-4 and TRBJ2-1; 8 bases map to TRBD2. Germline V gene data show CDR1 as SGHNT and CDR2 as YYREEE (reference sequence). CDR3 length equals 13 residues. The J segment lost 14 bases and the V segment lost 0 bases, leaving 7 bases of the junction unmatched.

The chain couples TRBV5-4 to TRBJ2-5; no clear D gene. Germline V gives CDR1 SGHNT, CDR2 YYREEE (reference sequence). The germline V and J ends were trimmed by 2 bases and 1 base, with 18 bases remaining between them. CDR3 length: 17 amino acids. The CDR3 sequence is CASSLFLSPTTQETQYF. CDR3 bases: TGTGCCAGCAGCTTATTTCTTAGTCCTACCACCCAAGAGACCCAGTACTTC. Looking up the rest from reference TRBV5-4 and TRBJ2-5 gives the full variable domain: ETGVTQSPTHLIKTRGQQVTLRCSSQSGHNTVSWYQQALGQGPQFIFQYYREEENGRGNFPPRFSGLQFPNYSSELNVNALELDDSALYLCASSLFLSPTTQETQYFGPGTRLLVL.

The chain is built from TRBV4-1 and TRBJ1-1; D gene unclear. V shed 1 base and J shed 5 bases, with 14 bases lying between them. This CDR3 is 15 amino acids long. Germline V gives CDR1 MGHRA, CDR2 YSYEKL. CDR3 region: CASSQGQGRETEAFF. CDR3 DNA sequence: TGCGCCAGCAGCCAAGGGCAAGGAAGGGAGACTGAAGCTTTCTTT.

This clone has only one observation. The J gene is TRBJ1-1, the V gene TRBV30; a possible D gene is TRBD1 (6 bases). The ends were cut back, 3 bases at V and 4 bases at J, with 12 bases in the middle. The CDR3 totals 13 residues. From germline, CDR1 is GTSNPN and CDR2 SVGIG (reference sequence). This CDR3 reads CAWSGGPGTEAFF. The CDR3 bases are TGTGCCTGGAGCGGGGGGCCAGGCACTGAAGCTTTCTTT. Drawing the rest from reference TRBV30 and TRBJ1-1, the complete variable domain is SQTIHQWPATLVQPVGSPLSLECTVEGTSNPNLYWYRQAAGRGLQLLFYSVGIGQISSEVPQNLSASRPQDRQFILSSKKLLLSDSGFYLCAWSGGPGTEAFFGQGTRLTVV.